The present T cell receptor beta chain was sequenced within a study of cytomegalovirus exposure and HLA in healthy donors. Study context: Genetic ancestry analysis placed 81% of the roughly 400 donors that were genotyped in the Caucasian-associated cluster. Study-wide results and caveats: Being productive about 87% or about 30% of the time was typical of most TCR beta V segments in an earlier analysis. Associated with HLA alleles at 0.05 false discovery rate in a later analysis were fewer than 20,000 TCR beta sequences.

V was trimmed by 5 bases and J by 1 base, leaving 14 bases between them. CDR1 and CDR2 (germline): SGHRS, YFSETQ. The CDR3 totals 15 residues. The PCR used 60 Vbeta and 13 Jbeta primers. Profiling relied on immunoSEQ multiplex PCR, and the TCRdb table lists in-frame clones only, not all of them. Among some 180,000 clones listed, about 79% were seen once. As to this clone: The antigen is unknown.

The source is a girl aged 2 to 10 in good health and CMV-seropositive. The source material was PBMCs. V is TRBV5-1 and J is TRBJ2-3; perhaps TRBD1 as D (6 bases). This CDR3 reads CASRGTGQGTDTQYF. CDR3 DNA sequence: TGCGCCAGCAGGGGTACAGGGCAAGGCACAGATACGCAGTATTTT.